The rows below give T cell receptor beta chains drawn from one sample of a study of blood T cell repertoires in COVID-19. Sequencing used immunoSEQ multiplex PCR; TCRdb keeps in-frame clones, though not all of them. This table holds about 410,000 clones, approximately 90% found once. The material sequenced was peripheral blood. These receptor sequences come from a woman aged 40-49 years with COVID-19, enrolled during active disease. Each CDR3 is given with its conserved first and last residue. The D gene is left open where the match is weak. The size entry is marked missing in some rows and otherwise reads once, few, many or a size class.

d_gene,v_gene,abundance,j_gene,CDR3nt,CDR3aa
TRBD2,TRBV5-1,-,TRBJ2-1,TGCGCCAGCAGCCTTAGCGGGGGGAGGTCCTACAATGAGCAGTTCTTC,CASSLSGGRSYNEQFF
TRBD1,TRBV19,few,TRBJ2-7,TGTGCCAGTAGCAAGACAGGGAATTCCTACGAGCAGTACTTC,CASSKTGNSYEQYF
-,TRBV7-7,-,TRBJ2-3,TGTGCTAGCAGCCCACGTCCTAGAGATACGCAGTATTTT,CASSPRPRDTQYF
TRBD1,TRBV28,once,TRBJ2-1,TGTGCCAGCAGCTCTCGGACAGGGGAATCCTACAATGAGCAGTTCTTC,CASSSRTGESYNEQFF
-,TRBV7-8,-,TRBJ1-5,TGTGCCAGCAGCTTATTTGAGCGAGGGAGCAATCAGCCCCAGCATTTT,CASSLFERGSNQPQHF
TRBD1,TRBV5-4,-,TRBJ2-5,TGTGCCAGCAGCTTGGCGGGACAGCCCGAGACCCAGTACTTC,CASSLAGQPETQYF
-,TRBV30,-,TRBJ1-6,TGTGCCTGGAGTGTTAAGGGGCAGGGGAATTCACCCCTCCACTTT,CAWSVKGQGNSPLHF
TRBD1,TRBV18,-,TRBJ1-4,TGTGCCAGCTCACCACTCAATTTAAATACCGGGACAGGGAATGAAAAACTGTTTTTT,CASSPLNLNTGTGNEKLFF
TRBD1,TRBV6-5,-,TRBJ1-2,TGTGCCAGCAGGCCCGGGACAGGGGACGGCTACACCTTC,CASRPGTGDGYTF
-,TRBV7-6,-,TRBJ2-5,TGTGCCAGCAGCTTAGGGACAGTCGTGGAGACCCAGTACTTC,CASSLGTVVETQYF